One and the same sample provided the 28 T cell receptor beta chains below, sequenced in a study of a mutant IDH1 vaccine in newly diagnosed glioma. Antigens of these TCRs are unknown. Only in-frame clones appear in the TCRdb table, and some are missing; sequencing was by immunoSEQ multiplex PCR. The data contain some 64,000 clones, around 80% of them singletons. Time point defined: week 11, during vaccination. Each vaccine dose was 300 ug of mutant IDH1 20-mer peptide, with topical imiquimod. The sequenced sample was PBMCs, obtained from a glioma patient whose treatment included an IDH1 peptide vaccine. The source is a man in his fifties with glioma.

The genes are TRBV7-3 and TRBJ1-1; the D is unclear. In germline, CDR1 is SGHTA, CDR2 FQGTGA. The CDR3 is 13 residues long. With 4 bases removed from V and 1 base from J, the gap between germline ends came to 7 bases. CDR3 sequence (DNA): TGTGCCAGCAGCTCCGGGCGGAACACTGAAGCTTTCTTT. Its translation is CASSSGRNTEAFF.

This sequence joins TRBV18 and TRBJ1-3, with a possible D match to TRBD1 (5 bases). V was pared by 5 bases and J by 6 bases, with 11 bases between. Per germline, CDR1 KGHSH and CDR2 LQKENI. The CDR3 loop spans 13 amino acids. DNA of the CDR3: TGTGCCAGCTCAGGGACGGCTGAAAACACCATATATTTT. This encodes CASSGTAENTIYF.

This rearrangement joins TRBV5-1 to TRBJ2-3; D possibly corresponds to TRBD2 (6 bases). V lost 2 bases and J 0 bases, leaving 10 bases between the germline ends. There are 15 residues in the CDR3. Per germline, CDR1 SGHRS and CDR2 YFSETQ. The CDR3 sequence: CASSFSSVSTDTQYF. CDR3 nucleotide sequence: TGCGCCAGCAGCTTCTCTAGCGTGAGCACAGATACGCAGTATTTT.

The genes are TRBV2 and TRBJ2-1; TRBD2 agrees at 10 bases. The germline V gene encodes CDR1 SNHLY and CDR2 FYNNEI. This CDR3 is 15 amino acids long. V lost 7 bases and J lost 7; bases outside the gene matches: 10. CDR3 residues: CASKNLAGEWNEQFF. The CDR3, as DNA: TGTGCCAGCAAGAACCTAGCGGGAGAATGGAATGAGCAGTTCTTC.

The V and J genes are TRBV14 and TRBJ1-1, with D perhaps TRBD1 (5 bases). Germline CDR1 is SGHDN and CDR2 is FVKESK. The V end was cut by 1 base, the J end by 4 bases, with 10 bases between. The CDR3 is made up of 14 amino acids. This chain's CDR3 is CASSQVQGATEAFF. Written as DNA, the CDR3 is TGTGCCAGCAGCCAAGTTCAGGGTGCCACTGAAGCTTTCTTT.

This chain connects TRBV29-1 to TRBJ1-4; a possible D gene is TRBD1 (5 bases). The V and J ends lost 7 bases and 0 bases respectively, with 12 bases between them. The V gene's germline CDR1 is SQVTM and CDR2 ANQGSEA. The length of the CDR3 is 14 residues. CDR3 nucleotides: TGCAGCGCCCTTGGGGGTGCAACTAATGAAAAACTGTTTTTT. Its translation is CSALGGATNEKLFF.

This sequence joins TRBV4-3 and TRBJ2-7; D not resolved. V was shortened by 2 bases and J by 3 bases, with 11 bases between the two germline ends. The CDR3 contains 14 residues. Germline loops: CDR1 LGHNA, CDR2 YSLEER. For the CDR3, the DNA is TGCGCCAGCAGCCAATATTATCCTAACTACGAGCAGTACTTC. Amino acid sequence: CASSQYYPNYEQYF.

V and J are TRBV10-3 and TRBJ2-7; 9 bases agree with TRBD2. Germline values: CDR1 ENHRY, CDR2 SYGVKD. The CDR3 runs 15 residues. J lost 0 bases, V lost 3 bases, and 3 bases had no gene match. The DNA for the CDR3 is TGTGCCATCAGTGATGGCGGGAGGGGCTCCTACGAGCAGTACTTC. Its protein is CAISDGGRGSYEQYF.

The table lists this clone with a count of one. V and J are TRBV9 and TRBJ1-3; TRBD1 might be the D (5 bases). Per the germline V gene, CDR1 is SGDLS and CDR2 is YYNGEE. This CDR3 is built from 16 residues. V was cut by 0 bases and J by 8 bases, with 18 bases left in between. This CDR3 reads CASSVAGRVLRDTIYF. The CDR3 coding sequence is TGTGCCAGCAGCGTAGCAGGGCGAGTCTTGCGAGACACCATATATTTT.

The chain is built from TRBV19 and TRBJ2-2, with D uncertain. Per germline, CDR1 LNHDA and CDR2 SQIVND (reference sequence). The CDR3 is 15 amino acids. V was trimmed by 5 bases and J by 5 bases, leaving 15 bases between them. The CDR3, as DNA: TGTGCCAGTAGTGCGCCCGGGCAAGGGACCGGGGAGCTGTTTTTT. Protein sequence: CASSAPGQGTGELFF.

This clone was found once. The chain combines TRBV23-1 with TRBJ1-5, with a weak D call TRBD1 (6 bases). TRBV23-1 is labeled an ORF, and its function is uncertain. The germline V and J ends were trimmed by 2 bases and 0 bases, with 14 bases remaining between them. The CDR3 has 17 residues. CDR3 protein: CASSQTPGVNSNQPQHF. CDR3 sequence (DNA): TGCGCCAGCAGTCAAACCCCAGGGGTCAATAGCAATCAGCCCCAGCATTTT.

This sequence joins TRBV6-5 and TRBJ1-4, with D uncertain. V was pared by 0 bases and J by 8 bases, with 10 bases between. The CDR3 totals 14 residues. Per germline, CDR1 MNHEY and CDR2 SVGAGI. The CDR3 bases are TGTGCCAGCAGTTACTCGACCCAGATCGAAAAACTGTTTTTT. As protein: CASSYSTQIEKLFF.

The chain links TRBV9 to TRBJ2-2; D possibly corresponds to TRBD1 (6 bases). CDR3 length equals 14 residues. CDR1 and CDR2 (germline): SGDLS, YYNGEE. V was shortened by 3 bases and J by 2 bases, with 8 bases between the two germline ends. CDR3 region: CASSEQGNTGELFF. The DNA of the CDR3 is TGTGCCAGCAGCGAACAGGGCAACACCGGGGAGCTGTTTTTT.

The rearrangement joins TRBV19 to TRBJ1-5, with D possibly being TRBD1 (5 bases). There are 12 residues in the CDR3. V lost 6 bases to trimming and J lost 6 bases, with 9 bases between them. Germline CDR1 LNHDA, CDR2 SQIVND (reference sequence). CDR3 protein: CASSPGGQPQHF. DNA for the CDR3: TGTGCCAGTAGCCCCGGGGGTCAGCCCCAGCATTTT.

The chain joins TRBV18 to TRBJ1-6, with TRBD1 identical over 10 bases. This CDR3 has 14 residues. CDR1 KGHSH and CDR2 LQKENI come from the germline V gene. V gave up 4 bases and J gave up 10 bases; unmatched junction bases: 4. CDR3 sequence (DNA): TGTGCCAGCTCACTCGGGACAGGGGAATCACCCCTCCACTTT. This codes for CASSLGTGESPLHF.

The rearrangement links TRBV2 to TRBJ2-5; maybe TRBD2 (6 bases). The CDR3 is 14 residues long. Deletions cut 6 bases from V and 2 bases from J, with 13 bases between. Germline assignment: CDR1 SNHLY and CDR2 FYNNEI. The CDR3 nucleotides are TGTGCCAGCAGAAGGCGGGGAGGTCAAGAGACCCAGTACTTC. Its protein is CASRRRGGQETQYF.

This sequence joins TRBV9 and TRBJ1-2; 9 bases map to TRBD1. There are 17 residues in the CDR3. The V gene end was trimmed by 0 bases and the J gene end by 4 bases; junction bases not matched to a gene: 10. Germline CDR1 and CDR2: SGDLS and YYNGEE. The CDR3 bases are TGTGCCAGCAGCGTAGCCACAGGGGGCAGCGAGCGCTATGGCTACACCTTC. It yields the protein CASSVATGGSERYGYTF.

The rearrangement links TRBV6-5 to TRBJ2-7, with 7 bases matching TRBD2. Trimming at V came to 2 bases and at J to 3 bases, leaving 7 bases not matched to a gene. The germline V gene encodes CDR1 MNHEY and CDR2 SVGAGI. The CDR3 loop spans 15 amino acids. The CDR3 coding sequence is TGTGCCAGCAGTTACAGGCAGGGCGGGGGCTACGAGCAGTACTTC. It encodes CASSYRQGGGYEQYF.

This chain joins TRBV5-6 and TRBJ1-6, with no clear D. Germline values: CDR1 SGHDT, CDR2 YYEEEE. The CDR3 is 16 residues long. V lost 0 bases and J lost 5, with 12 bases in between. For the CDR3, the DNA is TGTGCCAGCAGCTTGGTGGGGAGCTCGGATAATTCACCCCTCCACTTT. Protein: CASSLVGSSDNSPLHF.

The chain employs TRBV30 and TRBJ2-2; TRBD2 matches 8 bases. J lost 2 bases, V lost 1 base, and 21 bases had no gene match. Germline CDR1 and CDR2: GTSNPN and SVGIG (reference sequence). This CDR3 comprises 21 residues. In nucleotides, the CDR3 is TGTGCCTGGAGTGGGAAACGGTCCGGGACTAGTAGAAACCAAAACACCGGGGAGCTGTTTTTT. It is translated as CAWSGKRSGTSRNQNTGELFF.

The V call is TRBV7-8, the J call TRBJ2-7; 7 bases line up with TRBD2. The CDR3 consists of 19 residues. CDR1 is SGHVS, CDR2 FQNEAQ, per germline. Unmatched junction bases numbered 17, after V lost 1 base and J lost 2 bases. The CDR3 DNA sequence: TGTGCCAGCAGCTTAGATCGTGTTGGGGTGGGAGGGGACCCCTACGAGCAGTACTTC. Encoded protein: CASSLDRVGVGGDPYEQYF. Filled out from reference TRBV7-8 and TRBJ2-7, the complete variable domain reads GAGVSQSPRYKVAKRGQDVALRCDPISGHVSLFWYQQALGQGPEFLTYFQNEAQLDKSGLPSDRFFAERPEGSVSTLKIQRTQQEDSAVYLCASSLDRVGVGGDPYEQYFGPGTRLTVT.

The chain has TRBV4-1 and TRBJ1-2; D unresolved. CDR1 and CDR2 from the germline V gene are MGHRA and YSYEKL. Trimming took off 5 bases at V and 5 bases at J, with 9 bases between the two ends. CDR3 length: 12 residues. For the CDR3, the DNA is TGCGCCAGCAGCGAGAGGGTTTATGGCTACACCTTC. Protein sequence: CASSERVYGYTF.

J is TRBJ2-1 and V is TRBV5-1; D not resolved. V was shortened by 0 bases and J by 3 bases, with 10 bases between the two germline ends. Germline CDR1 is SGHRS and CDR2 is YFSETQ. The CDR3 covers 15 residues. The CDR3, as DNA: TGCGCCAGCAGCTTGGCCCCAGGTGACTACAATGAGCAGTTCTTC. It yields the protein CASSLAPGDYNEQFF.

This clone occurred once. The chain carries TRBV5-1 and TRBJ1-1; TRBD1 matches at 7 bases. The V gene end was trimmed by 3 bases and the J gene end by 1 base; junction bases not matched to a gene: 9. The CDR3 covers 16 residues. Germline V gives CDR1 SGHRS, CDR2 YFSETQ. In nucleotides, the CDR3 is TGCGCCAGCAGCTCGGATCCCGGGACAGCGAACACTGAAGCTTTCTTT. Protein: CASSSDPGTANTEAFF.

This rearrangement joins TRBV29-1 to TRBJ2-3; a possible D gene is TRBD2 (6 bases). Germline V gene data show CDR1 as SQVTM and CDR2 as ANQGSEA. Between the trimmed V and J ends, which lost 7 bases and 3 bases, there was a span of 20 bases. The length of the CDR3 is 15 residues. CDR3 sequence reads: CSAGIGSRQTDTQYF. The DNA for the CDR3 is TGCAGCGCTGGGATCGGGAGTAGGCAAACAGATACGCAGTATTTT.

The chain joins TRBV6-1 to TRBJ1-5, with TRBD1 matching over 7 bases. The CDR3 length is 14 residues. Per germline, CDR1 MNHNS and CDR2 SASEGT. After removal of 0 bases from V and 7 bases from J, the junction contained 3 bases not matched to a gene. The CDR3 nucleotides are TGTGCCAGCAGTGAAGCGACAGGGCGGCAGCCCCAGCATTTT. Translated, it gives CASSEATGRQPQHF.

The chain recombines TRBV28 with TRBJ2-7; D assignment may be TRBD1 or TRBD2 (5 bases each). In germline, CDR1 is MDHEN, CDR2 SYDVKM. Deletions cut 2 bases from V and 1 base from J, with 12 bases between. This CDR3 comprises 15 residues. CDR3 protein: CASSLLRDGSYEQYF. The CDR3 nucleotides are TGTGCCAGCAGTTTACTCCGGGACGGATCCTACGAGCAGTACTTC.

This clone was recorded a few times. The chain is built from TRBV10-3 and TRBJ2-2, with TRBD1 as a possible D gene (5 bases). Germline V gene lookup returns CDR1 ENHRY and CDR2 SYGVKD. This CDR3 has 16 amino acids. V was cut by 6 bases and J by 4 bases, with 18 bases left in between. CDR3 bases: TGTGCCATCAGGGCCGCAGGGTCACTGAGCACCGGGGAGCTGTTTTTT. Its translation: CAIRAAGSLSTGELFF.